The subject of this entry is one T cell receptor (beta chain). The antigen remains undetermined. Treatment indicated: approximately nine-day PBMC culture with coronavirus spike peptide pools or control peptides (ViraFEST assay). From the unexposed donor, CD4+ T cells were collected ahead of the COVID-19 pandemic (2011-2018). Trimming pared 10 bases from V and 4 bases from J, leaving 22 bases between. CDR1 LGHNA and CDR2 YNFKEQ come from the germline V gene. The length of the CDR3 is 15 residues. The data derive from a study of vaccination and CD4 T cells after COVID-19. Sequenced with the Oncomine TCR Beta short-read assay was DNA taken from cultured CD4+ T cells. TCRdb re-called the PCR reads with MiXCR, one entry per CDR3 protein. The sample includes under 6,500 distinct CDR3 sequences, approximately 35% of them seen just once.

The sample consisted of CD4+ T cells from blood, cultured in vitro. The sequence derives from a human donor in good health. This chain links TRBV4-2 with TRBJ1-2; D is undetermined. The CDR3 sequence is CANLYPAGPSYGYTF. DNA for the CDR3: TGTGCCAACCTTTACCCCGCCGGGCCCAGCTATGGCTACACCTTC.